This T cell receptor (beta chain) is from a study of blood T cell repertoires in COVID-19. Overall study context: PBMCs, B-cell-depleted T cells, or T cells were the source of the cDNA or gDNA that made up the material.

Per the study methods: Reference gene primers were amplified, and this amplification served to estimate nucleated cell counts. Repertoires were generated with immunoSEQ multiplex PCR, while TCRdb's copy carries only in-frame clones and drops some. V and J calls and clone size come straight from that table; D and trimming were deduced from the DNA. Here the sample spans some 150,000 clones, around nine tenths being singletons. Per the germline V gene, CDR1 is SEHNR and CDR2 is FQNEAQ (reference sequence). The CDR3 runs to 16 residues. Trimming took 9 bases from V and 4 from J, leaving 21 bases between them.

The chain links TRBV7-9 to TRBJ1-4; D may be TRBD1 (6 bases). The sample taken for sequencing was peripheral blood. This receptor was taken from a man aged 18 to 29 with active or convalescent COVID-19. The CDR3 region has the DNA TGTGCCAGTCACTCGGAACATACAGGGTATAATGAAAAACTGTTTTTT. Residues: CASHSEHTGYNEKLFF.